These 15 T cell receptor beta chains were sequenced from one sample in a study of early T cells in non-severe SARS-CoV-2 infection. One entry per CDR3 protein, called by TCRdb with MiXCR from the 5' RACE reads. The table records more than 45,000 distinct CDR3 sequences, 12% of them present only once. Material: whole blood. These receptors all come from an adult who was a healthcare worker with PCR-confirmed SARS-CoV-2 infection or an uninfected control (not recorded which).

This clonotype was recorded at least ten times. The chain links TRBV5-4 to TRBJ2-7, with TRBD1 identical over 10 bases. V dropped 3 bases and J dropped 1; count of bases not matched to a gene: 4. The CDR3 is made up of 15 amino acids. From germline, CDR1 is SGHNT and CDR2 YYREEE (reference sequence). The CDR3 DNA follows: TGTGCCAGCAGCTCAGCGGGACAGGGGTCCTACGAGCAGTACTTC. Its translation is CASSSAGQGSYEQYF.

V is TRBV28 and J is TRBJ1-4, with D unresolved. Germline V gene sequence: CDR1 MDHEN, CDR2 SYDVKM. CDR3 length: 12 residues. V dropped 7 bases and J dropped 5 bases, with 8 bases sitting between them. CDR3 sequence reads: CASNSPNEKLFF. For the CDR3, the DNA is TGTGCCAGCAACTCCCCGAATGAAAAACTGTTTTTT.

This rearrangement joins TRBV27 to TRBJ2-5; TRBD1 matches 8 bases. From germline, CDR1 is MNHEY and CDR2 SMNVEV (reference sequence). The CDR3 is made up of 13 amino acids. The V and J ends lost 7 bases and 5 bases, in that order; junction bases with no gene match: 6. The DNA of the CDR3 is TGTGCCAGCAAAGACAGGGGTTATGAGACCCAGTACTTC. Translating it yields CASKDRGYETQYF.

This clonotype was found a few times. V gene TRBV6-5 combines with J gene TRBJ2-1, with 7 bases identical to TRBD2. Germline-derived CDR1 and CDR2 are MNHEY and SVGAGI. This CDR3 region has 17 residues. V was pared by 5 bases and J by 7 bases, with 17 bases of the junction left unmatched. The CDR3 DNA follows: TGTGCCAGCAGTACCCTTGGAGTAGCGGGTGGGGGGAATGAGCAGTTCTTC. Encoded protein: CASSTLGVAGGGNEQFF.

This clonotype showed up just a few times. The rearrangement uses TRBV7-2 and TRBJ1-2; 10 nucleotides agree with TRBD1. Losses at the gene ends were 5 bases for V and 3 bases for J; bases not matched to a gene: 6. CDR3 length: 15 amino acids. Per the germline V gene, CDR1 is SGHTA and CDR2 is FQGNSA. CDR3 amino acids: CASSLQTGGDYGYTF. The CDR3 nucleotides are TGTGCCAGCAGCCTCCAGACAGGGGGCGACTATGGCTACACCTTC.

This chain links TRBV27 with TRBJ2-7; perhaps TRBD2 as D (6 bases). This CDR3 has 14 amino acids. In germline, CDR1 is MNHEY, CDR2 SMNVEV (reference sequence). Trimming pared 3 bases from V and 2 bases from J, leaving 11 bases between. The CDR3 DNA sequence: TGTGCCAGCAGTTTGGCGGGATCTGCCTACGAGCAGTACTTC. This codes for CASSLAGSAYEQYF.

Ten or more counts support this clonotype. The V gene is TRBV6-1, the J gene TRBJ2-7; the match to TRBD2 covers 9 bases. The CDR3 has 15 amino acids. Trimming at V came to 8 bases and at J to 6 bases, leaving 14 bases not matched to a gene. Germline V CDR1 and CDR2: MNHNS, SASEGT. The CDR3: CASLSVRLADTEQYF. CDR3 DNA sequence: TGTGCCAGCTTATCGGTAAGACTAGCGGACACCGAGCAGTACTTC.

The sample holds many counts of this clonotype. The CDR3 nucleotides read TGTGCCAGCAGAGGGGCCCATGAGCAGTTCTTC. It encodes CASRGAHEQFF. The chain is built from TRBV3-1 and TRBJ2-1; D may be TRBD1 (5 bases). Per the germline V gene, CDR1 is LGHDT and CDR2 is YNNKEL (reference sequence). Between the trimmed V and J ends, which lost 6 bases and 8 bases, there was a span of 8 bases. The length of the CDR3 is 11 residues.

This clonotype was counted ten times or more. The chain employs TRBV12-3 or TRBV12-4 and TRBJ2-7; tentative D call: TRBD1 (6 bases). The V end was cut by 3 bases, the J end by 1 base, with 10 bases between. The CDR3 runs 14 residues. This CDR3 is CASSFSQGSYEQYF. The CDR3 DNA sequence: TGTGCCAGCAGTTTCAGTCAGGGGTCCTACGAGCAGTACTTC.

The rearrangement joins TRBV6-2 or TRBV6-3 to TRBJ1-1, with D hard to call. With 0 bases removed from V and 2 bases from J, the gap between germline ends came to 7 bases. There are 14 residues in the CDR3. The germline CDR1 and CDR2 sequences are MNHEY and SVGEGT. The CDR3 protein is CASSYSSHNTEAFF. The CDR3 DNA is TGTGCCAGCAGTTACTCTTCACACAACACTGAAGCTTTCTTT.

This clonotype has a count of ten or more. The chain carries TRBV6-2 or TRBV6-3 and TRBJ2-5, with 12 bases fitting TRBD2. The CDR3 is 17 residues long. V shed 4 bases, J shed 5 bases, and the junction held 11 bases outside the gene matches. Germline loops: CDR1 MNHEY, CDR2 SVGEGT. CDR3 DNA: TGTGCCAGCAGTTTCAAACTAGCGGGAGGAGTTGCGGAGACCCAGTACTTC. This gives the protein CASSFKLAGGVAETQYF.

In its sample, this clonotype was seen many times. J is TRBJ1-2 and V is TRBV7-9; D possibly corresponds to TRBD1 (5 bases). The CDR3 totals 15 residues. The V end was cut by 5 bases, the J end by 4 bases, with 17 bases between. Looked up from germline, CDR1 is SEHNR and CDR2 is FQNEAQ (reference sequence). The CDR3 loop is CASSANRRGLYGYTF. The CDR3 region has the DNA TGTGCCAGCAGCGCAAACAGGCGAGGGCTCTATGGCTACACCTTC.

At least ten counts were recorded for this clonotype. The V call is TRBV28, the J call TRBJ2-7; 8 bases map to TRBD1. CDR3 length: 13 amino acids. V lost 7 bases, J lost 3 bases, and 5 bases stayed unmatched. From germline, CDR1 is MDHEN and CDR2 SYDVKM. The CDR3 here is CASTSTGDYEQYF. The CDR3 DNA reads as TGTGCCAGCACCTCGACAGGGGACTACGAGCAGTACTTC.

This clonotype was detected many times. V usage is TRBV7-3 and J usage is TRBJ1-1, with unresolved D. Germline CDR1 and CDR2: SGHTA and FQGTGA. Trimming cost V 7 bases and J 5 bases, with 14 bases left between them. There are 13 residues in the CDR3. DNA for the CDR3: TGTGCCAGCACCAACCGGGAGGGTACTGAAGCTTTCTTT. Its translation is CASTNREGTEAFF.

This clonotype has at least ten counts. The chain links TRBV20-1 to TRBJ2-4; TRBD2 matches at 11 bases. Germline V gives CDR1 DFQATT, CDR2 SNEGSKA (reference sequence). This CDR3 is built from 14 residues. With V trimmed by 5 bases and J by 1 base, 1 base remained unmatched. The CDR3 spells CSAPSGRAKNIQYF. The DNA of the CDR3 is TGCAGTGCTCCTAGCGGGAGGGCCAAAAACATTCAGTACTTC.